There are many counts of the clone carrying this T cell receptor (beta chain). The record originates from a study of early T cells in non-severe SARS-CoV-2 infection. TCRdb reprocessed the 5' RACE reads with MiXCR, giving one entry per CDR3 protein. The sample yields approximately 75,000 distinct CDR3 sequences, roughly 15% seen once. The germline V gene encodes CDR1 SGHVS and CDR2 FNYEAQ. Trimming stripped 1 base from V and 4 bases from J, with 10 bases between. CDR3 length: 15 amino acids. The V call is TRBV7-6, the J call TRBJ1-4; maybe TRBD1 (6 bases). The receptor comes from an adult who was a healthcare worker with PCR-confirmed SARS-CoV-2 infection or an uninfected control (not recorded which). Material: whole blood, obtained at baseline. The chain's CDR3 is CASSLGGRGNEKLFF. Written as DNA, the CDR3 is TGTGCCAGCAGCTTAGGGGGCAGGGGTAATGAAAAACTGTTTTTT.